The 8 T cell receptor beta chains reported below all come from one sample, sequenced in a study of shared clonotypes between healthy human individuals. Generated by immunoSEQ multiplex PCR, the TCRdb table keeps only in-frame clones and is missing some. The sample gives over 950,000 clones, approximately 80% of which show up once; more than 0.85% is in the top ten. The sequenced material came from memory CD4+ T cells from PBMCs. Noted subset: CD45RA-negative fraction. These receptors originate from a man aged 18 to 35 in good health. Some clones in this sample may be carry-over from other donors' samples.

This chain links TRBV6-5 with TRBJ2-7; 7 nucleotides match TRBD2. The CDR3 totals 12 residues. Unmatched junction bases numbered 3, after V lost 6 bases and J lost 4 bases. Germline V gene data show CDR1 as MNHEY and CDR2 as SVGAGI. CDR3 region: CASSSGRYEQYF. The CDR3 nucleotides are TGTGCCAGCAGCTCCGGGAGGTACGAGCAGTACTTC.

Many counts were recorded for this clone. This sequence joins TRBV5-4 and TRBJ1-1, with TRBD1 identical over 8 bases. In germline, CDR1 is SGHNT, CDR2 YYREEE (reference sequence). The CDR3 loop spans 14 amino acids. The V segment lost 6 bases and the J segment 2 bases; nucleotides outside the gene matches: 6. The CDR3 loop is CASNKDRGNTEAFF. The CDR3 coding sequence is TGTGCCAGCAATAAAGACAGGGGTAACACTGAAGCTTTCTTT.

Details on this clone: A single base separates this from a much larger clone, so it may be a read error. Other DNA sequences within the sample encode an identical CDR3. V is TRBV10-3 and J is TRBJ2-3; 12 bases are a match to TRBD2. CDR1 and CDR2 (germline): ENHRY, SYGVKD. The CDR3 runs to 16 residues. Trimming removed 2 bases from V and 2 bases from J; junction bases left unmatched: 2. The CDR3 spells CAISEGLAGITDTQYF. CDR3 bases: TGTGCCATCAGTGAGGGACTAGCGGGGATCACAGATACGCAGTATTTT.

The gene calls are TRBV30 and TRBJ2-7; possible D gene TRBD1, 7 bases. Deletions cut 0 bases from V and 0 bases from J, with 12 bases between. Germline lookup yields CDR1 GTSNPN and CDR2 SVGIG (reference sequence). CDR3 length equals 15 residues. The CDR3 is CAWSVRGTDSYEQYF. The CDR3 region has the DNA TGTGCCTGGAGTGTACGGGGGACAGACTCCTACGAGCAGTACTTC.

J is TRBJ2-3 and V is TRBV7-9, with a possible D match to TRBD1 (6 bases). CDR3 length: 14 amino acids. Trimming removed 4 bases from V and 5 bases from J, with 13 bases in between. Germline loops: CDR1 SEHNR, CDR2 FQNEAQ (reference sequence). The CDR3 here is CASSSTRGGDTQYF. The CDR3 DNA follows: TGTGCCAGCAGCTCGACCAGAGGGGGAGATACGCAGTATTTT.

V gene TRBV11-2 combines with J gene TRBJ2-2, with no clear D. This CDR3 contains 17 residues. CDR1 and CDR2 (germline): SGHAT, FQNNGV. Trimming stripped 5 bases from V and 3 bases from J, with 19 bases between. The CDR3, as DNA: TGTGCCAGCAGCCAAGTGGGTTGGCGAGCCTACACCGGGGAGCTGTTTTTT. This codes for CASSQVGWRAYTGELFF.

This clone turned up a few times. The chain employs TRBV5-6 and TRBJ2-7; TRBD1 agrees at 10 bases. With 2 bases clipped from V and 3 bases from J, the junction kept 5 bases outside the gene matches. Germline-derived CDR1 and CDR2 are SGHDT and YYEEEE. This CDR3 spans 15 amino acids. The CDR3 nucleotides are TGTGCCAGCAGCTTTATGGGACAGGGGTACTACGAGCAGTACTTC. Protein product: CASSFMGQGYYEQYF.

This clone was picked up one time. V and J are TRBV29-1 and TRBJ2-7; TRBD1 is a possible D gene (6 bases). Trimming shortened V by 3 bases and J by 3 bases, and 12 bases separated the two germline ends. Germline CDR1 reads SQVTM; CDR2 reads ANQGSEA. The CDR3 loop spans 13 amino acids. As DNA, the CDR3 is TGCAGCGTTGAGGGTCTAGGGGGCTACGAGCAGTACTTC. This translates into CSVEGLGGYEQYF.